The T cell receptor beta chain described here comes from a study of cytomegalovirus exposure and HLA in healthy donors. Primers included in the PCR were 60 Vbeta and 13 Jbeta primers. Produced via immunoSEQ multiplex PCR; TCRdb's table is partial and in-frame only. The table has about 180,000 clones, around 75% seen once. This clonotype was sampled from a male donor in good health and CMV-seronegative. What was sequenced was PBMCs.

CDR3 region: CASSFGTSGVNEQFF. The DNA of the CDR3 is TGCGCCAGCAGCTTCGGGACTAGCGGGGTCAATGAGCAGTTCTTC. The chain uses TRBV5-1 and TRBJ2-1; 13 bases are shared with TRBD2. Germline CDR1 is SGHRS and CDR2 is YFSETQ. With 2 bases clipped from V and 6 bases from J, the junction kept 2 bases outside the gene matches. CDR3 length: 15 amino acids. Full variable domain (rest looked up from reference TRBV5-1 and TRBJ2-1): KAGVTQTPRYLIKTRGQQVTLSCSPISGHRSVSWYQQTPGQGLQFLFEYFSETQRNKGNFPGRFSGRQFSNSRSEMNVSTLELGDSALYLCASSFGTSGVNEQFFGPGTRLTVL.